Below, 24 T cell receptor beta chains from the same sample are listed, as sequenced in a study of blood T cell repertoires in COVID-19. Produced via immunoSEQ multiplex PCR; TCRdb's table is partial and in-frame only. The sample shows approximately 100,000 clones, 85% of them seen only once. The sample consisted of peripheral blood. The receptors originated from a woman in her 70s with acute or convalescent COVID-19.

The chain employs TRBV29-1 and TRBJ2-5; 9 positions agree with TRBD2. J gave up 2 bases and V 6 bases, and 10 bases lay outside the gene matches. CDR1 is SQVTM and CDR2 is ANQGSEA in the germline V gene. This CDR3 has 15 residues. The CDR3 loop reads CSVPRGRARQETQYF. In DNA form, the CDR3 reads TGCAGCGTCCCCCGCGGGAGGGCTAGGCAAGAGACCCAGTACTTC.

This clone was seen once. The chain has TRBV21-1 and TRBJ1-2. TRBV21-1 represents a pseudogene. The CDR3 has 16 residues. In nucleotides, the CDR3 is TGTGCCAGCAGCGGAACGATAGGGGGGGAGGATTATGGCTACACCTTC. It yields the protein CASSGTIGGEDYGYTF.

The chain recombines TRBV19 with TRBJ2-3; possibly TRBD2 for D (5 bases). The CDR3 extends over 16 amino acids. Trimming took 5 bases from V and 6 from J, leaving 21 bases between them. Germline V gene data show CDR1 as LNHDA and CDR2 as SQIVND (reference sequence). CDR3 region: CASSSRRTFREDTQYF. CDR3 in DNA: TGTGCCAGTAGTTCTCGCCGGACTTTCCGCGAGGATACGCAGTATTTT.

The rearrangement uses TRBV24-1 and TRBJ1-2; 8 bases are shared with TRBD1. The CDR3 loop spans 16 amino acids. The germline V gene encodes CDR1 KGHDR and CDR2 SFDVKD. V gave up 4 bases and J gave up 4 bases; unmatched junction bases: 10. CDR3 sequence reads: CATSDRGQVEPYGYTF. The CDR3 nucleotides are TGTGCCACCAGTGACCGGGGACAGGTAGAGCCCTATGGCTACACCTTC.

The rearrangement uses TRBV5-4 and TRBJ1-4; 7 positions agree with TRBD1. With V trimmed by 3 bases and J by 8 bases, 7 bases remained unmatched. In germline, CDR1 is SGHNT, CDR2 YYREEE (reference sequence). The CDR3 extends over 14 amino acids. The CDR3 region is CASSSTGIGEKLFF. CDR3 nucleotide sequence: TGTGCCAGCAGCTCGACAGGGATCGGGGAAAAACTGTTTTTT.

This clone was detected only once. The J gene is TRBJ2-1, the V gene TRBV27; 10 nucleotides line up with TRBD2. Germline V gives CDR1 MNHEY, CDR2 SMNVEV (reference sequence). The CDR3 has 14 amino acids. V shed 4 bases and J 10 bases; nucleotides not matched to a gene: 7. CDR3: CASSSGLAFGEQFF. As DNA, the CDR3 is TGTGCCAGCAGTTCGGGACTAGCGTTTGGGGAGCAGTTCTTC.

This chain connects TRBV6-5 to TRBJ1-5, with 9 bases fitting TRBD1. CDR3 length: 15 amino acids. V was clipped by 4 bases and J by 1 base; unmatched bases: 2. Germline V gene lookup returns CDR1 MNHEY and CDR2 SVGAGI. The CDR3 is CASSLGQGSNQPQHF. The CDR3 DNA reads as TGTGCCAGCAGTTTAGGACAGGGGAGCAATCAGCCCCAGCATTTT.

The CDR3 nucleotides read TGTGCCAGCAGTTTCTCAGACAATGAGCAGTTCTTC. As protein: CASSFSDNEQFF. This chain connects TRBV27 to TRBJ2-1; D remains unclear. Per germline, CDR1 MNHEY and CDR2 SMNVEV (reference sequence). Trimming cost V 3 bases and J 5 bases, with 5 bases left between them. The CDR3 sequence is 12 residues long.

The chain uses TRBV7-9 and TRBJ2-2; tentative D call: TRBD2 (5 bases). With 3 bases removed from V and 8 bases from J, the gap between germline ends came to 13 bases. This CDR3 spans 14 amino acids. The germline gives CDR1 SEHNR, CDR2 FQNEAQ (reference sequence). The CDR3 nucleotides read TGTGCCAGCAGCTTTTGGGCCCGAGGGGGGGAGCTGTTTTTT. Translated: CASSFWARGGELFF.

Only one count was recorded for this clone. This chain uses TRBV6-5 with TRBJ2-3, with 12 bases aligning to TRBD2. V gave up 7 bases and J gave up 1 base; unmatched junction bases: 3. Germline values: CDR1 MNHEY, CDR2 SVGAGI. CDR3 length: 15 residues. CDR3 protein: CASKASGGGTDTQYF. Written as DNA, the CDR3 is TGTGCCAGCAAGGCTAGCGGGGGGGGCACAGATACGCAGTATTTT.

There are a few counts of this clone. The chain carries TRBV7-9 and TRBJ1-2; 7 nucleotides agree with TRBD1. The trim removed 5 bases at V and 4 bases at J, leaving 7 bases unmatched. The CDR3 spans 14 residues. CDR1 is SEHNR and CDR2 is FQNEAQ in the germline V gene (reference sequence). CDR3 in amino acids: CASSQGQATYGYTF. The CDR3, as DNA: TGTGCCAGCAGCCAAGGACAGGCAACCTATGGCTACACCTTC.

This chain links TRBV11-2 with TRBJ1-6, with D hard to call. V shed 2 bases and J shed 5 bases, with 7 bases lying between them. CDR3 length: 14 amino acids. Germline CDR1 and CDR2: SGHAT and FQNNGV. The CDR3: CASSLRQDNSPLHF. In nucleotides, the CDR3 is TGTGCCAGCAGCTTAAGGCAGGATAATTCACCCCTCCACTTT. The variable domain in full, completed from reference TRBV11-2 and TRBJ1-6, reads EAGVAQSPRYKIIEKRQSVAFWCNPISGHATLYWYQQILGQGPKLLIQFQNNGVVDDSQLPKDRFSAERLKGVDSTLKIQPAKLEDSAVYLCASSLRQDNSPLHFGNGTRLTVT.

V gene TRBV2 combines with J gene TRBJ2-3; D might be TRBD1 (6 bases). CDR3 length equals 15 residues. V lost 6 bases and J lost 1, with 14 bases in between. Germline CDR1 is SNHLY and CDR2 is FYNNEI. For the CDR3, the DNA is TGTGCCAGCAGCCCCGGGACACCTCGCACAGATACGCAGTATTTT. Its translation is CASSPGTPRTDTQYF.

The CDR3 loop reads CASSQGMGSADTQYF. The CDR3 DNA sequence: TGTGCCAGCAGCCAGGGGATGGGGTCCGCAGATACGCAGTATTTT. The V gene is TRBV5-6, the J gene TRBJ2-3; a weak D match, TRBD1 (6 bases). CDR3 length: 15 amino acids. V lost 4 bases and J 4 bases, leaving 16 bases between the germline ends. CDR1 is SGHDT and CDR2 is YYEEEE in the germline V gene. The full variable domain, its missing parts supplied by reference TRBV5-6 and TRBJ2-3, is DAGVTQSPTHLIKTRGQQVTLRCSPKSGHDTVSWYQQALGQGPQFIFQYYEEEERQRGNFPDRFSGHQFPNYSSELNVNALLLGDSALYLCASSQGMGSADTQYFGPGTRLTVL.

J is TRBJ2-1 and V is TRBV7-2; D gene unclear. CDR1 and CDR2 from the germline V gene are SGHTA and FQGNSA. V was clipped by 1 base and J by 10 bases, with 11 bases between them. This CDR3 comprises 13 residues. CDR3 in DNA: TGTGCCAGCAGCTTAGGACTTTTCGGGGAGCAGTTCTTC. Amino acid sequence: CASSLGLFGEQFF.

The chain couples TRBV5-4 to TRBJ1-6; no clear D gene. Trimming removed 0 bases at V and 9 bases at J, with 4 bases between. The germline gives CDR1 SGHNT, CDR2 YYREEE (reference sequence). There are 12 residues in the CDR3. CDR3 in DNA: TGTGCCAGCAGCTTGGACACTTCACCCCTCCACTTT. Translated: CASSLDTSPLHF. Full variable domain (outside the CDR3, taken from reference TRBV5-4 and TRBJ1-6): ETGVTQSPTHLIKTRGQQVTLRCSSQSGHNTVSWYQQALGQGPQFIFQYYREEENGRGNFPPRFSGLQFPNYSSELNVNALELDDSALYLCASSLDTSPLHFGNGTRLTVT.

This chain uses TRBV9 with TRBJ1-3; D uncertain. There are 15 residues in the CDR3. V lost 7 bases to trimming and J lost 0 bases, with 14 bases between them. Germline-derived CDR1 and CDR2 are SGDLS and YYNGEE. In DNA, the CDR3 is TGTGCCAGCTCCTTCTTGGAGGGCTCTGGAAACACCATATATTTT. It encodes CASSFLEGSGNTIYF. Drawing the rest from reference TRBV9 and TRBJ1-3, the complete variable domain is DSGVTQTPKHLITATGQRVTLRCSPRSGDLSVYWYQQSLDQGLQFLIQYYNGEERAKGNILERFSAQQFPDLHSELNLSSLELGDSALYFCASSFLEGSGNTIYFGEGSWLTVV.

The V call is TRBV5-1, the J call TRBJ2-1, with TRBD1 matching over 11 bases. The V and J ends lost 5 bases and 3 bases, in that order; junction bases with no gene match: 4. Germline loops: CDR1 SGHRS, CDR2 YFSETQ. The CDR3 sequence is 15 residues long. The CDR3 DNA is TGCGCCAGCAGAACCGGGACAGGGGGCTACAATGAGCAGTTCTTC. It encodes CASRTGTGGYNEQFF.

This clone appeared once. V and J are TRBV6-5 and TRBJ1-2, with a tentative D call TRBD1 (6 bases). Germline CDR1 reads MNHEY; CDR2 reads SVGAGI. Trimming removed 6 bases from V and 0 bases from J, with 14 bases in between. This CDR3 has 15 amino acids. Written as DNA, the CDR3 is TGTGCCAGCAGCCCCTGGACAGCAGCTAACTATGGCTACACCTTC. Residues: CASSPWTAANYGYTF.

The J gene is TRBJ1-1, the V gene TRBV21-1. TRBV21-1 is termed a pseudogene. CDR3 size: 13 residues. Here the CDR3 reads CASTSGFTTSAFF. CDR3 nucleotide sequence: TGTGCCAGCACCTCCGGCTTCACGACTTCAGCTTTCTTT.

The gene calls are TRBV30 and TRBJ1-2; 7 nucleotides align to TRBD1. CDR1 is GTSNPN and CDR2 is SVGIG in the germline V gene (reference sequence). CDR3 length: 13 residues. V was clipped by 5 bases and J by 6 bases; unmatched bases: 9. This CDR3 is CAWARGLQDGYTF. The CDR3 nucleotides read TGTGCCTGGGCGAGGGGGCTCCAGGATGGCTACACCTTC.

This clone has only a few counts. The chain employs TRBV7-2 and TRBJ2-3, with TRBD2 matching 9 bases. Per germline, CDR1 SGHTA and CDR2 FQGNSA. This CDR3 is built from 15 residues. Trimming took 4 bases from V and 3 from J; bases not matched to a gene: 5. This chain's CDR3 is CASSYSGSGTDTQYF. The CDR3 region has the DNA TGTGCCAGCAGCTATAGCGGGAGTGGGACAGATACGCAGTATTTT.

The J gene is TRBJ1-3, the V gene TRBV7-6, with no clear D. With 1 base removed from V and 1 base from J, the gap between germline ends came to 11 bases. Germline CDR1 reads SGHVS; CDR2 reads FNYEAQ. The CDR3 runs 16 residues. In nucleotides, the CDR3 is TGTGCCAGCAGCTTAGACAGACGGATTTCTGGAAACACCATATATTTT. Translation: CASSLDRRISGNTIYF.

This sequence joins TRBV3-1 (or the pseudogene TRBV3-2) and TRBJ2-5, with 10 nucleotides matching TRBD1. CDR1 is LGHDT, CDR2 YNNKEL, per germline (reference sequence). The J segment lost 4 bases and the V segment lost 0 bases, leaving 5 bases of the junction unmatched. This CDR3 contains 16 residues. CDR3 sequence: CASSQERQGAGETQYF. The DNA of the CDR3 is TGTGCCAGCAGCCAAGAAAGACAGGGGGCGGGAGAGACCCAGTACTTC.